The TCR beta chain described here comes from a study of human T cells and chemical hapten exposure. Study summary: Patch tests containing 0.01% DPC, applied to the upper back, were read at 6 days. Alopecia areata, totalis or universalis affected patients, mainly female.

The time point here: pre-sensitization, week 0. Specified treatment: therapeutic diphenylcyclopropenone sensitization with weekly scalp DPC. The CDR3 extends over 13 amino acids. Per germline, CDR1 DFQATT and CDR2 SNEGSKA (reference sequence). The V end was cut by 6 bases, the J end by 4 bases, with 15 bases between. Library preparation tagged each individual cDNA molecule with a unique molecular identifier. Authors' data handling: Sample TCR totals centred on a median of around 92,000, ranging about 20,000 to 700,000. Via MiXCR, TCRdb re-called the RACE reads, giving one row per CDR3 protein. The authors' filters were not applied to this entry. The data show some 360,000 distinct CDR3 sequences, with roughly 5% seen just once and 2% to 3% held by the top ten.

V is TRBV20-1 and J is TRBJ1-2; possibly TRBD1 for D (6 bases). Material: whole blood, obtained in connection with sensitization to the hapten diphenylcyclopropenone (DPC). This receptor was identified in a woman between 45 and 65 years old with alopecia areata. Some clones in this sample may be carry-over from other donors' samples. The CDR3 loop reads CSAKTGLTYGYTF. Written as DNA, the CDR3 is TGCAGTGCCAAGACAGGATTAACCTATGGCTACACCTTC.